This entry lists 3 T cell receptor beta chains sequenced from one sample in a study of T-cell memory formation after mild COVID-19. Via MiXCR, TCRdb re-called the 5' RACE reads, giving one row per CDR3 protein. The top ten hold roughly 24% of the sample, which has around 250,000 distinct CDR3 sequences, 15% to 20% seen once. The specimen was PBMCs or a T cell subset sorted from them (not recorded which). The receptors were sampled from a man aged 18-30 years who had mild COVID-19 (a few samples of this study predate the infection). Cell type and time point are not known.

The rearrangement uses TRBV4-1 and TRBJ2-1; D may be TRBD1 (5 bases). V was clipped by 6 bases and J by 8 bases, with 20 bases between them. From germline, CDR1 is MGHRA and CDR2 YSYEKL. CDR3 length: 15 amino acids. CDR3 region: CASRAIGTGGYEQFF. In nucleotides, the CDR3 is TGCGCCAGCAGAGCAATAGGAACAGGCGGTTATGAGCAGTTCTTC.

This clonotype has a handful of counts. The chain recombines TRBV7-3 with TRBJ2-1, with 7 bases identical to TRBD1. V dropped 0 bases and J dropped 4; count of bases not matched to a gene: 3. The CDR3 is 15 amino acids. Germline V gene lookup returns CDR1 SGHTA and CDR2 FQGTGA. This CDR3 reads CASSLTGTVYNEQFF. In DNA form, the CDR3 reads TGTGCCAGCAGCTTAACCGGGACAGTATACAATGAGCAGTTCTTC.

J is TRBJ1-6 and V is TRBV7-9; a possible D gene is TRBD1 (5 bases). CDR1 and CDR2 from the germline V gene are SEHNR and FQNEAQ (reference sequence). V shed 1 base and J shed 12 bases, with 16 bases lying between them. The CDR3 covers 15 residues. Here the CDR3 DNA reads TGTGCCAGCAGCTTAGTTGGTGGGGCCCAGGGACCCCTCCACTTT. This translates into CASSLVGGAQGPLHF.